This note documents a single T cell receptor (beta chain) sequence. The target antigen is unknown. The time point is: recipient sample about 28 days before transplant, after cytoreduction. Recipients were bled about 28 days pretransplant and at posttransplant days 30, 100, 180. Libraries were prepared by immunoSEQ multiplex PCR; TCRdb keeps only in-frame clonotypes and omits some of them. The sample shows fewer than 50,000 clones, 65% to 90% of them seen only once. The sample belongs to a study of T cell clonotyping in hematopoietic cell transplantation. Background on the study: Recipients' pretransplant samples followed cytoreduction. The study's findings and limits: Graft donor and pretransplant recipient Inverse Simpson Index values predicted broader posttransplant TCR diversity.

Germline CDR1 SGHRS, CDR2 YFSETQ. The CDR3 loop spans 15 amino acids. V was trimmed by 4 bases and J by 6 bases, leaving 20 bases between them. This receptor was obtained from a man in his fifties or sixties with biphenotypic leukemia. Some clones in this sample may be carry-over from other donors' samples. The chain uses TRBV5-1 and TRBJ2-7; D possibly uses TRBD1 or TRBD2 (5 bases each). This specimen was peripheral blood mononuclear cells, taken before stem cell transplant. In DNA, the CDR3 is TGCGCCAGCAGCGTTCACCCCGGGACCCCGGGCGAGCAGTACTTC. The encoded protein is CASSVHPGTPGEQYF.